This T cell receptor (beta chain) was obtained from a study of blood T cell repertoires in COVID-19. Study information: From the United States, Italy and Spain came samples of acute and convalescent COVID-19. PBMCs, B-cell-depleted T cells, or T cells provided the cDNA or gDNA that made up the material.

The CDR3 length is 14 residues. V lost 7 bases to trimming and J lost 6 bases; unmatched junction nucleotides: 5. Germline assignment: CDR1 MNHEY and CDR2 SMNVEV (reference sequence). In the original workflow: Reference gene primer amplification yielded estimated nucleated cell counts. Only in-frame clones appear in the TCRdb table, and some are missing; sequencing was by immunoSEQ multiplex PCR. The V and J calls and clone size are taken from that table; D and trimming were inferred from the DNA. This table has about 140,000 clones, 65% to 90% appearing once. The rearrangement links TRBV27 to TRBJ2-7; TRBD2 matches at 14 bases. The TCR was taken from a human donor in a cohort sampled during active COVID-19. Material for sequencing was peripheral blood. The DNA of the CDR3 is TGTGCCAGCACCGACGGACTAGCGGGAGGCGAGCAGTACTTC. Translation: CASTDGLAGGEQYF.